The 30 T cell receptor beta chains reported below all come from one sample, sequenced in a study of HIV-infected children after antiretroviral therapy interruption. Unique molecular identifiers were included in an RNA-based 3' RACE TCR library. TCRdb used MiXCR to reprocess the 3' RACE reads, holding one entry per CDR3 protein. The repertoire includes some 41,000 distinct CDR3 sequences, more than 6.5% of them detected once, and more than 0.95% sits in the top ten. The treatment: PENTA 11 planned treatment interruption arm or continuous ART arm. Sample: CD45RA+ CD4+ T cells from PBMCs, pooled from several time points, taken from a donor given antiretroviral therapy, either interrupted or continuous. Subset: naive CD4+ CD45RA+ CD45RO- T cells. Receptors originate from a pool of human donors with HIV.

This clonotype showed up many times. This rearrangement joins TRBV20-1 to TRBJ2-7; TRBD2 might be the D (5 bases). This CDR3 is built from 15 residues. The ends were cut back, 6 bases at V and 4 bases at J, with 22 bases in the middle. Germline values: CDR1 DFQATT, CDR2 SNEGSKA (reference sequence). The CDR3, as DNA: TGCAGTGCGCGGCATAATTGGGCTAGCAATTACGAGCAGTACTTC. The encoded protein is CSARHNWASNYEQYF.

This clonotype was seen at least ten times. V and J are TRBV7-2 and TRBJ2-1; the D gene is possibly TRBD2 (6 bases). The germline CDR1 and CDR2 sequences are SGHTA and FQGNSA. This CDR3 spans 14 amino acids. V was pared by 5 bases and J by 5 bases, with 13 bases between. The CDR3 DNA reads as TGTGCCAGCAGCAATATGGGACTTAACAATGAGCAGTTCTTC. This encodes CASSNMGLNNEQFF.

This clonotype was seen many times. At one of its ends the junction is not consistent with the germline gene, which may arise from a read error. The chain recombines TRBV12-3 or TRBV12-4 with TRBJ1-6, with a weak D call TRBD1 (5 bases). The CDR3 spans 14 residues. CDR3 loop: CASSLGGDNSPLYF. DNA for the CDR3: TGTGCCAGCAGTTTAGGGGGGGATAATTCGCCCCTCTACTTT.

With respect to this clonotype: A single base separates this from a much larger clone, so it may be a read error. The chain links TRBV2 to TRBJ2-7; TRBD2 agrees at 11 bases. Germline V CDR1 and CDR2: SNHLY, FYNNEI. This CDR3 contains 15 residues. CDR3 region: CVSTVPTSGTYEQYF. CDR3 DNA sequence: TGTGTCAGCACCGTTCCGACTAGCGGGACCTACGAGCAGTACTTC.

This clonotype appeared many times. J is TRBJ1-5 and V is TRBV19, with TRBD1 matching over 8 bases. Per the germline V gene, CDR1 is LNHDA and CDR2 is SQIVND (reference sequence). CDR3 length equals 16 residues. With V trimmed by 5 bases and J by 5 bases, 11 bases remained unmatched. The CDR3 here is CASSVRDRYSYQPQHF. CDR3 nucleotide sequence: TGTGCCAGTAGTGTCCGGGACAGGTATTCCTATCAGCCCCAGCATTTT.

The J gene is TRBJ1-5, the V gene TRBV27; D is ambiguous. Between the trimmed V and J ends, which lost 3 bases and 6 bases, there was a span of 9 bases. Germline CDR1 reads MNHEY; CDR2 reads SMNVEV (reference sequence). CDR3 length: 13 residues. This chain's CDR3 is CASSFGFGQPQHF. The CDR3 coding sequence is TGTGCCAGCAGTTTCGGGTTCGGTCAGCCCCAGCATTTT.

This clonotype was detected ten times or more. The chain uses TRBV6-5 and TRBJ1-1; D gene ambiguous. Germline V gives CDR1 MNHEY, CDR2 SVGAGI. V lost 5 bases and J lost 14, with 21 bases in between. CDR3 length: 13 residues. CDR3 protein: CASSDWGNTEVFF. The CDR3 coding sequence is TGTGCCAGCAGTGATTGGGGAAACACAGAAGTCTTCTTT.

The sample holds many counts of this clonotype. A junction end diverges from the germline sequence, so it may reflect a read error. V is TRBV13 and J is TRBJ2-4; the match to TRBD2 covers 7 bases. The CDR3 spans 16 residues. Germline CDR1 PRHDT, CDR2 FYEKMQ (reference sequence). The CDR3 protein is CASSRTGGGSQNTLYF. CDR3 DNA sequence: TGTGCCAGCTCTCGGACTGGGGGGGGTAGTCAAAACACCTTGTACTTT.

The chain recombines TRBV28 with TRBJ2-1; 10 bases are a match to TRBD2. CDR3 length: 15 residues. Germline V gene sequence: CDR1 MDHEN, CDR2 SYDVKM. Losses at the gene ends were 4 bases for V and 8 bases for J; bases not matched to a gene: 8. The CDR3 reads CASSSPGLATYEQFF. The CDR3 DNA reads as TGTGCCAGCAGTTCCCCGGGACTAGCGACGTATGAGCAGTTCTTC. Based on the CDR3 plus reference TRBV28 and TRBJ2-1, the full variable domain is DVKVTQSSRYLVKRTGEKVFLECVQDMDHENMFWYRQDPGLGLRLIYFSYDVKMKEKGDIPEGYSVSREKKERFSLILESASTNQTSMYLCASSSPGLATYEQFFGPGTRLTVL.

This clonotype occurred many times. The CDR3 region has the DNA TGTGCCAGCAGCCAACAGGGACTAGCGGGCCGGATCTACAATGAGCAGTTCTTC. As protein: CASSQQGLAGRIYNEQFF. This chain connects TRBV3-1 to TRBJ2-1, with 12 bases that match TRBD2. CDR3 length equals 18 residues. Germline lookup yields CDR1 LGHDT and CDR2 YNNKEL (reference sequence). Unmatched junction bases numbered 8, after V lost 2 bases and J lost 3 bases.

This clonotype was recorded at least ten times. The CDR3 sequence: CATAGETAYEQYF. In nucleotides, the CDR3 is TGTGCCACCGCGGGTGAAACCGCCTACGAGCAGTACTTC. This chain uses TRBV6-1 with TRBJ2-7; perhaps TRBD2 as D (5 bases). V lost 10 bases and J lost 2, with 15 bases in between. The CDR3 covers 13 residues. The germline CDR1 and CDR2 sequences are MNHNS and SASEGT.

There are a few counts of this clonotype. This sequence joins TRBV19 and TRBJ2-3, with 11 bases lining up with TRBD2. V lost 2 bases, J lost 5 bases, and 6 bases stayed unmatched. CDR1 and CDR2 from the germline V gene are LNHDA and SQIVND (reference sequence). The CDR3 is made up of 16 amino acids. CDR3 sequence: CASSILAGGPGDTQYF. In DNA, the CDR3 is TGTGCCAGTAGTATATTAGCGGGAGGGCCAGGAGATACGCAGTATTTT.

This clonotype was detected a few times. The J gene is TRBJ2-5, the V gene TRBV7-2; D remains ambiguous. The ends were cut back, 0 bases at V and 3 bases at J, with 8 bases in the middle. Germline CDR1 and CDR2: SGHTA and FQGNSA. This CDR3 is built from 14 residues. The DNA of the CDR3 is TGTGCCAGCAGCTTAGCTGTAGGAGAAGAGACCCAGTACTTC. Residues: CASSLAVGEETQYF.

The chain links TRBV15 to TRBJ2-1; 11 bases match TRBD1. The CDR3 covers 16 residues. Trimming cost V 0 bases and J 10 bases; bases outside gene matches: 8. The germline gives CDR1 LNHNV, CDR2 YYDKDF (reference sequence). The CDR3 loop reads CATSRDRGTGGGEQFF. The CDR3 DNA follows: TGTGCCACCAGCAGAGATCGTGGGACAGGGGGAGGGGAGCAGTTCTTC. The full variable domain, its missing parts supplied by reference TRBV15 and TRBJ2-1, is DAMVIQNPRYQVTQFGKPVTLSCSQTLNHNVMYWYQQKSSQAPKLLFHYYDKDFNNEADTPDNFQSRRPNTSFCFLDIRSPGLGDTAMYLCATSRDRGTGGGEQFFGPGTRLTVL.

This chain uses TRBV7-9 with TRBJ1-6, with a tentative D call TRBD1 (5 bases). The V gene's germline CDR1 is SEHNR and CDR2 FQNEAQ (reference sequence). The CDR3 runs to 15 residues. V lost 0 bases, J lost 6 bases, and 9 bases lay in between. CDR3 protein: CASSLASRANSPLHF. The CDR3 DNA follows: TGTGCCAGCAGCTTAGCGTCCAGGGCTAATTCACCCCTCCACTTT.

This clonotype was recorded many times. V gene TRBV7-2 combines with J gene TRBJ2-7; the match to TRBD1 covers 9 bases. Germline V CDR1 and CDR2: SGHTA, FQGNSA. The CDR3 is 15 residues long. V trimming: 3 bases; J trimming: 4 bases; junction bases outside the gene matches: 7. CDR3 sequence: CASSLRTGDSYEQYF. For the CDR3, the DNA is TGTGCCAGCAGCTTGAGGACAGGGGACTCTTACGAGCAGTACTTC.

In its sample, this clonotype was seen many times. The chain carries TRBV10-2 and TRBJ1-1; tentatively, D is TRBD1 (6 bases). This CDR3 is built from 18 residues. Germline V CDR1 and CDR2: WSHSY, SAAADI. Trimming took 4 bases from V and 2 from J, leaving 23 bases between them. The DNA for the CDR3 is TGCGCCAGCAGTGGGGGGCTGGGACTAATCCGGGTCAACACTGAAGCTTTCTTT. Translating gives CASSGGLGLIRVNTEAFF.

At least ten counts were recorded for this clonotype. V usage is TRBV6-6 and J usage is TRBJ2-3, with 8 bases identical to TRBD1. V lost 6 bases and J lost 3; bases outside the gene matches: 14. Germline values: CDR1 MNHNY, CDR2 SVGAGI (reference sequence). The CDR3 extends over 17 amino acids. CDR3 bases: TGTGCCAGCAGCCGTAACCCGACAGGGGTCGGAACAGATACGCAGTATTTT. Its translation is CASSRNPTGVGTDTQYF.

This clonotype was recorded at least ten times. This sequence joins TRBV7-2 and TRBJ2-5; D perhaps matches TRBD1 (5 bases). The germline V gene has CDR1 SGHTA and CDR2 FQGNSA. Trimming shortened V by 3 bases and J by 0 bases, and 11 bases separated the two germline ends. CDR3 length: 15 residues. As DNA, the CDR3 is TGTGCCAGCAGCTTCCTGCCAGGGTACCAAGAGACCCAGTACTTC. Amino acid sequence: CASSFLPGYQETQYF.

This clonotype has a count of ten or more. This chain links TRBV15 with TRBJ1-1, with 11 nucleotides matching TRBD1. CDR3 size: 18 residues. Germline CDR1 is LNHNV and CDR2 is YYDKDF (reference sequence). The V and J ends lost 0 bases and 7 bases, in that order; junction bases with no gene match: 13. The CDR3 coding sequence is TGTGCCACCAGCAGAGAGCGAGGACAGGGGGCGGCAGTTTTTGAAGCTTTCTTT. Translating it yields CATSRERGQGAAVFEAFF. Using reference TRBV15 and TRBJ1-1 for the parts outside the CDR3, the full variable domain is DAMVIQNPRYQVTQFGKPVTLSCSQTLNHNVMYWYQQKSSQAPKLLFHYYDKDFNNEADTPDNFQSRRPNTSFCFLDIRSPGLGDTAMYLCATSRERGQGAAVFEAFFGQGTRLTVV.

At least ten counts were recorded for this clonotype. This CDR3 reads CAISESGDLREKLFF. CDR3 sequence (DNA): TGTGCCATCAGTGAGTCAGGGGACTTGCGAGAAAAACTGTTTTTT. J is TRBJ1-4 and V is TRBV10-3; perhaps TRBD1 as D (5 bases). V dropped 0 bases and J dropped 8 bases, with 13 bases sitting between them. Germline CDR1 ENHRY, CDR2 SYGVKD. This CDR3 is 15 amino acids long.

The chain couples TRBV18 to TRBJ2-2, with D unclear. The V end lost 3 bases, the J end lost 0 bases, and 11 bases lay between the germline ends. The germline gives CDR1 KGHSH, CDR2 LQKENI. The CDR3 is 16 amino acids. The CDR3 coding sequence is TGTGCCAGCTCACCTCCTTATCCTTCGAACACCGGGGAGCTGTTTTTT. Its protein is CASSPPYPSNTGELFF. The entire variable domain, with the rest obtained from reference TRBV18 and TRBJ2-2, is as follows: NAGVMQNPRHLVRRRGQEARLRCSPMKGHSHVYWYRQLPEEGLKFMVYLQKENIIDESGMPKERFSAEFPKEGPSILRIQQVVRGDSAAYFCASSPPYPSNTGELFFGEGSRLTVL.

This clonotype was counted ten times or more. This chain joins TRBV11-1 and TRBJ2-3, with a possible D match to TRBD1 (6 bases). V was pared by 4 bases and J by 2 bases, with 16 bases between. Germline V gives CDR1 SGHAT, CDR2 FQDESV (reference sequence). The CDR3 is 16 amino acids. CDR3 sequence reads: CASSSRGRHYTDTQYF. As DNA, the CDR3 is TGTGCCAGCAGCTCCAGGGGCAGGCATTACACAGATACGCAGTATTTT.

At least ten counts were recorded for this clonotype. The rearrangement joins TRBV23-1 to TRBJ2-3, with 7 bases matching TRBD2. TRBV23-1 is identified as an open reading frame with a role that is uncertain. V lost 0 bases, J lost 0 bases, and 3 bases stayed unmatched. The CDR3 totals 16 residues. The CDR3 bases are TGCGCCAGCAGTCAATCCTCTAGCGGCAGCACAGATACGCAGTATTTT. This translates into CASSQSSSGSTDTQYF.

This clonotype has a count of ten or more. The chain uses TRBV12-5 and TRBJ1-5; no firm D call. The CDR3 runs to 12 residues. CDR1 and CDR2 (germline): LGHNT, FRNRAP. The ends were cut back, 6 bases at V and 5 bases at J, with 8 bases in the middle. The CDR3 spells CASGLEDQPQHF. CDR3 bases: TGTGCTAGTGGCCTGGAAGATCAGCCCCAGCATTTT.

This clonotype was found many times. The chain's CDR3 is CASSLSYRDPGELFF. DNA of the CDR3: TGTGCCAGCAGTTTATCGTACAGGGATCCCGGGGAGCTGTTTTTT. The chain recombines TRBV28 with TRBJ2-2; tentatively, D is TRBD1 (6 bases). This CDR3 is 15 amino acids long. CDR1 MDHEN and CDR2 SYDVKM come from the germline V gene. Trimming left V 1 base short and J 6 bases short, with 12 bases between.

This clonotype appeared many times. V and J are TRBV6-5 and TRBJ2-3; no clear D. CDR1 and CDR2 (germline): MNHEY, SVGAGI. V was cut by 6 bases and J by 7 bases, with 8 bases left in between. This CDR3 is 11 amino acids long. The CDR3 DNA reads TGTGCCAGCAGACAGACGAATACGCAGTATTTT. This codes for CASRQTNTQYF.

The table lists this clonotype with many counts. In DNA form, the CDR3 reads TGTGCCACCAGCAGTACGGATAGGGGGCCCTCCTACAATGAGCAGTTCTTC. As protein: CATSSTDRGPSYNEQFF. This chain links TRBV15 with TRBJ2-1; 7 nucleotides match TRBD1. Germline V gene data show CDR1 as LNHNV and CDR2 as YYDKDF (reference sequence). V gave up 3 bases and J gave up 0 bases; unmatched junction bases: 8. The CDR3 spans 17 residues.

This clonotype was counted at least ten times. The DNA for the CDR3 is TGTGCCAGTATCCGGGACAGGGGGCTGGTCACAGATACGCAGTATTTT. Encoded protein: CASIRDRGLVTDTQYF. This chain joins TRBV2 and TRBJ2-3; 12 nucleotides line up with TRBD1. The CDR3 is 16 residues long. Per germline, CDR1 SNHLY and CDR2 FYNNEI. Unmatched junction bases numbered 9, after V lost 9 bases and J lost 2 bases.

This clonotype was counted only a few times. The CDR3 region is CASSKQGEAFF. The CDR3 nucleotides read TGTGCCAGCAGCAAACAAGGGGAAGCTTTCTTT. J is TRBJ1-1 and V is TRBV12-3 or TRBV12-4, with D hard to call. The V end lost 6 bases, the J end lost 8 bases, and 10 bases lay between the germline ends. This CDR3 comprises 11 residues.